This T cell receptor beta chain was recovered during a study of control samples from healthy donors and cancer patients. Clones were read by immunoSEQ multiplex PCR, and TCRdb kept only the in-frame ones, dropping some. Of more than 75,000 clones listed, 85% to 90% are singletons. V was clipped by 0 bases and J by 3 bases, with 16 bases between them. The CDR3 runs to 17 residues. The V gene's germline CDR1 is LNHDA and CDR2 SQIVND (reference sequence). The sample comprised blood. The source of this sequence is a man aged 45-65 years in good health. V and J are TRBV19 and TRBJ2-3; tentatively, D is TRBD2 (5 bases). In DNA form, the CDR3 reads TGTGCCAGTAGTATAGATCAAGGAGGTTCCTTAACAGATACGCAGTATTTT. Protein product: CASSIDQGGSLTDTQYF.